Listed here are 8 T cell receptor beta chains from one sample, sequenced in a study of OX40 agonist ivuxolimab in advanced cancers. Sequenced by immunoSEQ multiplex PCR; TCRdb stores in-frame clones only, minus some. The repertoire holds some 50,000 clones, with around 84% as singletons. The sample in question was CD4+ or CD8+ T cells sorted from blood, obtained in a trial of the OX40 agonist ivuxolimab. The receptors stem from an adult with an advanced solid tumor such as melanoma, head and neck, liver or kidney cancer.

This chain joins TRBV7-3 and TRBJ2-3; 12 nucleotides agree with TRBD2. This CDR3 has 15 residues. V lost 1 base and J lost 5; bases outside the gene matches: 1. Germline CDR1 reads SGHTA; CDR2 reads FQGTGA. CDR3 protein: CASSLKGLAGDTQYF. DNA of the CDR3: TGTGCCAGCAGCTTAAAGGGACTAGCGGGAGATACGCAGTATTTT.

This chain connects TRBV4-1 to TRBJ2-5, with a tentative D call TRBD1 (6 bases). The V end lost 5 bases, the J end lost 1 base, and 14 bases lay between the germline ends. The CDR3 runs to 15 residues. The germline CDR1 and CDR2 sequences are MGHRA and YSYEKL. The chain's CDR3 is CASSLQGRSQETQYF. The CDR3 nucleotides are TGCGCCAGCAGCTTACAGGGTAGGAGCCAAGAGACCCAGTACTTC.

The J gene is TRBJ2-5, the V gene TRBV28; 9 bases fit TRBD2. The CDR3 spans 15 residues. Germline V CDR1 and CDR2: MDHEN, SYDVKM. Trimming took 2 bases from V and 4 from J; bases not matched to a gene: 5. CDR3 nucleotide sequence: TGTGCCAGCAGTTTACGATTAGCGGGAGTAGAGACCCAGTACTTC. Protein: CASSLRLAGVETQYF. Full variable domain (remainder filled in from reference TRBV28 and TRBJ2-5): DVKVTQSSRYLVKRTGEKVFLECVQDMDHENMFWYRQDPGLGLRLIYFSYDVKMKEKGDIPEGYSVSREKKERFSLILESASTNQTSMYLCASSLRLAGVETQYFGPGTRLLVL.

The chain joins TRBV7-2 to TRBJ1-1; no firm D call. V shed 5 bases and J shed 3 bases, with 10 bases lying between them. CDR3 length: 13 residues. The germline V gene has CDR1 SGHTA and CDR2 FQGNSA. The CDR3 coding sequence is TGTGCCAGCAGCCAACGGTGGGACACTGAAGCTTTCTTT. Translated, it gives CASSQRWDTEAFF.

The V and J genes are TRBV15 and TRBJ2-2, with D unresolved. This CDR3 has 15 residues. The V end lost 0 bases, the J end lost 7 bases, and 12 bases lay between the germline ends. Germline V gene data show CDR1 as LNHNV and CDR2 as YYDKDF (reference sequence). The CDR3 nucleotides are TGTGCCACCAGCAGAGATCTTAGGGTTTTCGGGGAGCTGTTTTTT. Residues: CATSRDLRVFGELFF.

This sequence joins TRBV12-5 and TRBJ2-7; maybe TRBD2 (6 bases). The length of the CDR3 is 18 residues. Trimming shortened V by 0 bases and J by 0 bases, and 18 bases separated the two germline ends. Germline CDR1 is LGHNT and CDR2 is FRNRAP. The CDR3 loop is CASGLVLCGKGDSYEQYF. The CDR3 region has the DNA TGTGCTAGTGGTTTGGTACTCTGCGGGAAGGGAGACTCCTACGAGCAGTACTTC.

The rearrangement links TRBV2 to TRBJ1-1; TRBD1 is a possible D gene (5 bases). This CDR3 region has 14 residues. The V end was cut by 5 bases, the J end by 7 bases, with 17 bases between. Per the germline V gene, CDR1 is SNHLY and CDR2 is FYNNEI. In DNA, the CDR3 is TGTGCCAGCAGTACTATCGGGGGGACGGGTGAAGCTTTCTTT. Encoded protein: CASSTIGGTGEAFF.

The chain is built from TRBV18 and TRBJ2-3; D tentatively reads TRBD1 or TRBD2 (5 bases each). Trimming took off 1 base at V and 2 bases at J, with 10 bases between the two ends. Germline V gene sequence: CDR1 KGHSH, CDR2 LQKENI. There are 15 residues in the CDR3. CDR3: CASSPRAGTTDTQYF. CDR3 nucleotides: TGTGCCAGCTCACCACGGGCAGGGACCACAGATACGCAGTATTTT.